The sequence of this T cell receptor (beta chain) was determined in a study of T-cell reconstitution after alpha-beta-depleted transplantation in children. Unique molecular identifiers were incorporated when the TCRbeta library was constructed. TCRdb called the PCR reads again in MiXCR, with one record for every CDR3 protein. The table shows 500,000 or so distinct CDR3 sequences, with 30% to 35% occurring only once. With V trimmed by 6 bases and J by 5 bases, 9 bases remained unmatched. CDR1 is SQVTM, CDR2 ANQGSEA, per germline. This CDR3 has 14 residues. V gene TRBV29-1 combines with J gene TRBJ1-1, with 10 positions matching TRBD1. The sample consisted of PBMCs from the stem cell graft donor, taken from the stem cell graft. This TCR was recovered from a human donor who donated a stem cell graft to a child with aplastic anemia. The CDR3 loop is CSVTGGVGNTEAFF. The CDR3 DNA reads as TGCAGCGTGACAGGGGGCGTGGGGAATACTGAAGCTTTCTTT.